The text below deals with one T cell receptor (beta chain). The antigen remains unidentified. This CDR3 has 15 residues. V was pared by 5 bases and J by 1 base, with 3 bases of the junction left unmatched. Germline CDR1 reads MRHNA; CDR2 reads SNTAGT. The data stem from a study of OX40 agonist ivuxolimab in advanced cancers. Study context: An agonistic human IgG2 monoclonal antibody against OX40 (CD134) was given.

Libraries were prepared by immunoSEQ multiplex PCR; TCRdb keeps only in-frame clonotypes and omits some of them. This sample carries 70,000 to 95,000 clones, 90% to 95% of them seen once, and the ten largest clones take roughly 0.5%. Study results and caveats: Not determined was the antigen specificity of the expanded peripheral T cells.

Source: CD4+ or CD8+ T cells sorted from blood, taken in a trial of the OX40 agonist ivuxolimab. The chain joins TRBV6-4 to TRBJ2-2; 8 nucleotides match TRBD1. The origin of this receptor is an adult with an advanced solid tumor such as melanoma, head and neck, liver or kidney cancer. Here the CDR3 reads CASSTGTGNTGELFF. CDR3 DNA: TGTGCCAGCAGTACAGGGACAGGGAACACCGGGGAGCTGTTTTTT.